A single sample is the source of the 16 T cell receptor beta chains below, sequenced in a study of shared clonotypes between healthy human individuals. Libraries were prepared by immunoSEQ multiplex PCR; TCRdb keeps only in-frame clonotypes and omits some of them. The sample lists about 450,000 clones; 70% to 80% were seen once. The sequenced sample consisted of PBMCs. The source is a woman in her 40s in good health. Some clones in this sample may be carry-over from other donors' samples.

The chain carries TRBV30 and TRBJ2-3, with 9 bases fitting TRBD2. CDR3 length equals 15 residues. The trim removed 3 bases at V and 0 bases at J, leaving 4 bases unmatched. The germline V gene has CDR1 GTSNPN and CDR2 SVGIG (reference sequence). The CDR3 reads CAWSGLAQSTDTQYF. Written as DNA, the CDR3 is TGTGCCTGGAGCGGACTAGCGCAAAGCACAGATACGCAGTATTTT.

The rearrangement links TRBV23-1 to TRBJ2-3; possible D gene TRBD2, 5 bases. TRBV23-1 is designated an ORF whose function remains uncertain. The CDR3 covers 24 residues. Trimming pared 0 bases from V and 2 bases from J, leaving 36 bases between. The CDR3 bases are TGCGCCAGCAGTCAATCCCCGGTCGGTCGGGGTGATTTGTTGACGAGAATAAACACAGATACGCAGTATTTT. This codes for CASSQSPVGRGDLLTRINTDTQYF.

This clone was detected only once. CDR3 amino acids: CASSPVGRNEQYF. CDR3 DNA: TGTGCCAGCAGCCCGGTCGGACGGAACGAGCAGTACTTC. The chain links TRBV5-5 to TRBJ2-7; no clear D gene. There are 13 residues in the CDR3. CDR1 and CDR2 from the germline V gene are SGHKS and YYEKEE (reference sequence). Trimming cost V 4 bases and J 5 bases, with 13 bases left between them. Complete variable domain (other parts from reference TRBV5-5 and TRBJ2-7): DAGVTQSPTHLIKTRGQQVTLRCSPISGHKSVSWYQQVLGQGPQFIFQYYEKEERGRGNFPDRFSARQFPNYSSELNVNALLLGDSALYLCASSPVGRNEQYFGPGTRLTVT.

The chain recombines TRBV4-3 with TRBJ2-7; 9 nucleotides agree with TRBD2. The CDR3 covers 15 residues. The germline V gene has CDR1 LGHNA and CDR2 YSLEER. Trimming cost V 0 bases and J 5 bases; bases outside gene matches: 5. The chain's CDR3 is CASSQDLAGFNEQYF. The DNA for the CDR3 is TGCGCCAGCAGCCAAGACCTAGCGGGATTCAACGAGCAGTACTTC.

This rearrangement joins TRBV29-1 to TRBJ2-1, with unresolved D. Trimming pared 7 bases from V and 8 bases from J, leaving 15 bases between. Per germline, CDR1 SQVTM and CDR2 ANQGSEA. The CDR3 covers 12 residues. The CDR3 spells CSAVRLVDEQFF. Here the CDR3 DNA reads TGCAGCGCTGTTCGGTTGGTGGATGAGCAGTTCTTC.

In this sample, this clone turned up a few times. The chain recombines TRBV19 with TRBJ1-1; TRBD1 agrees at 7 bases. CDR1 and CDR2 from the germline V gene are LNHDA and SQIVND (reference sequence). The CDR3 extends over 13 amino acids. V was pared by 7 bases and J by 3 bases, with 5 bases of the junction left unmatched. Written as DNA, the CDR3 is TGTGCCAGTACAGACAGGGCCTACACTGAAGCTTTCTTT. Translating it yields CASTDRAYTEAFF.

This clone has only a few counts. The same CDR3 arises from other DNA sequences in this sample as well. V usage is TRBV30 and J usage is TRBJ1-6; D is possibly TRBD1 (6 bases). Trimming pared 1 base from V and 7 bases from J, leaving 11 bases between. CDR1 is GTSNPN and CDR2 is SVGIG in the germline V gene (reference sequence). This CDR3 has 14 residues. CDR3 sequence reads: CAWSGGQINSPLHF. The CDR3 DNA reads as TGTGCCTGGAGTGGAGGACAGATCAATTCACCCCTCCACTTT.

This chain connects TRBV20-1 to TRBJ2-5, with D unclear. V lost 4 bases to trimming and J lost 5 bases, with 8 bases between them. This CDR3 has 11 amino acids. Germline CDR1 and CDR2: DFQATT and SNEGSKA (reference sequence). The chain's CDR3 is CSAIAAETQYF. CDR3 sequence (DNA): TGCAGTGCTATTGCGGCGGAGACCCAGTACTTC.

The chain has TRBV30 and TRBJ2-1; 13 positions match TRBD2. This CDR3 region has 16 residues. Germline V gene data show CDR1 as GTSNPN and CDR2 as SVGIG (reference sequence). V was pared by 3 bases and J by 9 bases, with 11 bases of the junction left unmatched. CDR3 protein: CAWRGRRTSGSFEQFF. The CDR3 DNA reads as TGTGCCTGGAGAGGGCGGAGGACTAGCGGGAGTTTTGAGCAGTTCTTC.

As concerns this clone: One end of the junction does not line up with germline, which may come from a read error. The sample carries other DNA sequences with the same CDR3. The chain employs TRBV7-7 and TRBJ2-3; 12 nucleotides line up with TRBD2. The CDR3 contains 16 residues. Germline CDR1 reads SSHAT; CDR2 reads FNYEAQ (reference sequence). The CDR3 loop reads CASSPGLAGTTDTQYF. DNA of the CDR3: TGTGCTAGCAGCCCCGGACTAGCGGGAACCACAGATACGCAGTATTTT.

This chain connects TRBV30 to TRBJ1-2, with 10 bases matching TRBD1. Germline V lookup: CDR1 GTSNPN, CDR2 SVGIG (reference sequence). The CDR3 extends over 13 amino acids. After removal of 7 bases from V and 7 bases from J, the junction contained 9 bases not matched to a gene. The chain's CDR3 is CASTGTGVPGYTF. CDR3 sequence (DNA): TGTGCCTCGACGGGGACAGGGGTTCCTGGCTACACCTTC.

The chain joins TRBV30 to TRBJ2-3; 8 nucleotides agree with TRBD2. Germline CDR1 and CDR2: GTSNPN and SVGIG (reference sequence). Losses at the gene ends were 2 bases for V and 6 bases for J; bases not matched to a gene: 10. This CDR3 has 15 residues. The CDR3 bases are TGTGCCTGGAGTCTTGGTAGCGGGAACTCGGATACGCAGTATTTT. Protein product: CAWSLGSGNSDTQYF.

This chain joins TRBV5-1 and TRBJ2-7, with 11 nucleotides matching TRBD2. The CDR3 runs to 15 residues. V lost 0 bases, J lost 6 bases, and 5 bases stayed unmatched. Germline V gene sequence: CDR1 SGHRS, CDR2 YFSETQ. CDR3 amino acids: CASSLGTSGSGEQYF. The CDR3 DNA reads TGCGCCAGCAGCTTGGGTACTAGCGGGAGTGGCGAGCAGTACTTC.

The chain is built from TRBV20-1 and TRBJ2-5, with D possibly matching TRBD1 (6 bases). This CDR3 is 11 amino acids long. The germline V gene encodes CDR1 DFQATT and CDR2 SNEGSKA (reference sequence). The V gene lost 2 bases and the J gene lost 5 bases, with 6 bases spanning the gap. DNA for the CDR3: TGCAGTGCTAGACAGGGGGAGACCCAGTACTTC. Protein: CSARQGETQYF.

In regard to this clone: One end of the junction is discordant with germline, which a read error may explain. The chain uses TRBV4-3 and TRBJ1-3, with D maybe TRBD1 (6 bases). CDR1 LGHNA and CDR2 YSLEER come from the germline V gene. The CDR3 loop spans 17 amino acids. This CDR3 reads CASSQNPGTRSENTIYF. As DNA, the CDR3 is TGCGCCAGCAGCCAAAACCCCGGGACAAGGTCTGAAAACACCATATATTTT.

The chain uses TRBV10-3 and TRBJ1-1; D possibly corresponds to TRBD1 (5 bases). The ends were cut back, 0 bases at V and 8 bases at J, with 10 bases in the middle. Germline V gives CDR1 ENHRY, CDR2 SYGVKD. The CDR3 has 13 amino acids. CDR3 region: CAISESLGGEAFF. DNA of the CDR3: TGTGCCATCAGTGAGTCCCTTGGGGGGGAAGCTTTCTTT.